This TCR beta chain derives from a study of human T cells and chemical hapten exposure. Study summary: Predominantly women, the patients had alopecia areata, totalis or universalis. Regarding the study as a whole: Large CDR3 similarity clusters arose significantly more often from expanded TCRs than from controls.

For the library, individual cDNA molecules each received unique molecular identifiers. MiXCR, applied by TCRdb to the RACE reads, yields one record per CDR3 protein. This table holds tens of thousands of distinct CDR3 sequences, about 8.9% found once. At least ten counts were recorded for this clonotype. Its target is not known. The CDR3 covers 13 residues. Trimming removed 3 bases at V and 8 bases at J, with 13 bases between. Time point reported: pre-sensitization, week 0. Treatment specified: therapeutic diphenylcyclopropenone sensitization with weekly scalp DPC. From whole blood left unfractionated, total RNA was extracted.

The clonotype comes from a woman aged 35 to 49 with alopecia areata. Some clones in this sample may be carry-over from other donors' samples. The chain carries TRBV12-3 or TRBV12-4 and TRBJ1-2; D unclear. This sample comprised whole blood, obtained in connection with sensitization to the hapten diphenylcyclopropenone (DPC). CDR3: CASSLSNFGGYTF. The DNA of the CDR3 is TGTGCCAGCAGTTTGTCTAACTTTGGGGGCTACACCTTC.